Listed below are T cell receptor beta chains from one sample, sequenced in a study of T cell responses to AZD1222 COVID-19 vaccine. Clones were sequenced by immunoSEQ multiplex PCR, and TCRdb holds only the in-frame ones, with some missing. The sample shows 80,000 to 95,000 clones, 80% to 90% of them seen only once. The source material was peripheral blood, sampled on day 0 of AZD1222 vaccination. These receptors all stem from an adult in good health. Each CDR3 is given without its conserved first and last residue. The D gene is left open where the match is weak.

D,V,CDR3
-,TRBV28,ASTLRGKGNTGELF
-,TRBV3-1/TRBV3-2,ASSQDLAARGGYT
TRBD2,TRBV28,ASSPRERGGPFYNEQF
-,TRBV27,ASSFQSPGRYGYT
-,TRBV28,ASSLLRGYGYT
-,TRBV3-1/TRBV3-2,ASSLNGGHTEAF
-,TRBV7-6,ASAHKGDPEQY
-,TRBV29-1,SVSFAPNYGYT
TRBD1,TRBV5-1,ASSALQGAFGGYT
-,TRBV4-1,ASSQDPVAVGLTDTQY
-,TRBV21-1,ASSNDRANYEQY
-,TRBV29-1,SVDGGNYGYT
TRBD2,TRBV29-1,SDGLAGGEQF
TRBD1,TRBV9,ASSETGGSEKLF
-,TRBV5-1,ASSLVGGAADTQY
-,TRBV11-3,ASSLGWGNSTDTQY
TRBD2,TRBV11-3,ASSSWTSPHTYEQY
-,TRBV30,AWSDNWTGELF
-,TRBV10-1,ASRVGSGHDFYSPLH
TRBD1,TRBV6-5,ASTADRGPSEAF
-,TRBV24-1,ATSGGNEADTQY
-,TRBV5-1,ASGGTEAF
-,TRBV2,ASSPGNYGDGYT
TRBD1,TRBV3-1/TRBV3-2,ATNTITGVRSPLH
-,TRBV6-2/TRBV6-3,ASSPPSNGVPEAF
-,TRBV5-4,ASRGGSGREQY
TRBD2,TRBV7-9,ASTPGVGEGTDTQY
-,TRBV7-3,ASSLVQTSDTQY
-,TRBV6-5,ASSYSLGVEEKLF
TRBD2,TRBV7-3,ASSALAGGHNEQF
-,TRBV5-1,ASSFLGTEAF
-,TRBV3-1/TRBV3-2,ASSRTNQPQH
-,TRBV7-9,ASSYGLFNYGYT
-,TRBV28,ASHYQGSLHNSPLH
-,TRBV5-1,ASSLDFNYGYT
-,TRBV10-2,ASSESTVDEQY
-,TRBV28,ASKPTARNTEAF
TRBD2,TRBV2,ASKGLATNIQY
TRBD1,TRBV6-5,ASSRDRGMGGYT
-,TRBV2,ASKVRATNEKLF
-,TRBV5-1,ASSGAVRGRVYGYT
-,TRBV27,ASSFTVGEITDTQY
TRBD1,TRBV25-1,ASTGQGGNQPQH
-,TRBV3-1/TRBV3-2,ASSQGGGGYT
-,TRBV9,ASSVGGIETQY
-,TRBV2,ASIKTTGSYEQY
-,TRBV5-1,ASSLGYEQY
TRBD1,TRBV24-1,ATSDLGRQGEYTGELF
-,TRBV4-1,ASRPTGYYGYT
-,TRBV27,ASSLSGITEAF
-,TRBV11-2,ASSLDSGKLF